This T cell receptor beta chain was sequenced during a study of T cells in Graves' hyperthyroidism and ophthalmopathy. The CDR3 runs to 16 residues. V lost 6 bases to trimming and J lost 2 bases, with 20 bases between them. Germline V lookup: CDR1 DFQATT, CDR2 SNEGSKA (reference sequence). RNA transcripts yielded amplified TCR beta CDR3 regions. HTBI primers were the set used in a first-round RT-PCR of the TCR CDR3. Each CDR3 protein gets one entry after TCRdb re-called the multiplex PCR reads with MiXCR. The data contain fewer than 400,000 distinct CDR3 sequences, roughly 13% of them singletons. Sequencing input: blood. This receptor was identified in a man aged 50 to 59 with Graves' ophthalmopathy. This chain uses TRBV20-1 with TRBJ2-4; D assignment may be TRBD1 or TRBD2 (6 bases each). This chain's CDR3 is CSAREGGGSSKNIQYF. CDR3 nucleotides: TGCAGTGCCCGGGAAGGGGGAGGATCATCCAAAAACATTCAGTACTTC.